A selection of T cell receptor beta chains follows, all from one sample in a study of T cells in Graves' hyperthyroidism and ophthalmopathy. MiXCR, run by TCRdb on the multiplex PCR reads, gives a single entry per CDR3 protein. The sample carries about 510,000 distinct CDR3 sequences, approximately 49% recorded once. The sample consisted of peripheral blood or thyroid tissue (not recorded which). The origin of the receptors is an adult woman with Graves' disease, either hyperthyroidism or ophthalmopathy (not recorded which). Both conserved end residues are part of each CDR3. The D gene is left open where the match is weak. A clone size is listed for some rows: how often the clone was seen (once, few, many), or a class if it is expanded.

v_gene,d_gene,abundance,j_gene,CDR3aa,CDR3nt
TRBV10-1,NA,many,TRBJ1-6,CASRRDTNSPLHF,TGCGCCAGCAGGAGGGACACTAATTCACCCCTCCACTTT
TRBV10-3,NA,few,TRBJ2-7,CATRGSYEQYF,TGTGCCACCCGGGGCTCCTACGAGCAGTACTTC
TRBV25-1,NA,few,TRBJ2-5,CASSPRGATQETQYF,TGTGCCAGCAGCCCGAGGGGCGCAACACAAGAGACCCAGTACTTC
TRBV9,NA,many,TRBJ1-1,CASSVVVLPNTEAFF,TGTGCCAGCAGCGTAGTTGTACTCCCGAACACTGAAGCTTTCTTT
TRBV9,TRBD1,many,TRBJ2-7,CASSEGQGWSYEQYF,TGTGCCAGCAGCGAGGGACAGGGTTGGAGCTACGAGCAGTACTTC
TRBV10-3,TRBD2,NA,TRBJ2-7,CAISWGSQGGEQYF,TGTGCCATCAGTTGGGGAAGTCAGGGAGGGGAGCAGTACTTC
TRBV30,NA,NA,TRBJ2-7,CAWSASYEQYF,TGTGCCTGGAGTGCTAGTTACGAGCAGTACTTC
TRBV10-3,TRBD2,NA,TRBJ2-7,CAINPGTTQYEQYF,TGTGCCATCAACCCCGGGACTACCCAATACGAGCAGTACTTC
TRBV15,NA,few,TRBJ1-2,CATSRDGGHFDGYTF,TGTGCCACCAGCAGAGATGGGGGACACTTTGATGGCTACACCTTC
TRBV29-1,NA,NA,TRBJ1-3,CSVERYSGNTIYF,TGCAGCGTTGAACGATACTCTGGAAACACCATATATTTT
TRBV9,TRBD1,many,TRBJ2-2,CASSGGQGGTGELFF,TGTGCCAGCAGCGGAGGACAGGGGGGGACCGGGGAGCTGTTTTTT
TRBV29-1,TRBD2,NA,TRBJ2-7,CSVVPGLAGGEQYF,TGCAGCGTTGTGCCGGGACTAGCGGGAGGTGAGCAGTACTTC
TRBV20-1,NA,few,TRBJ2-2,CSAPAGGSPGELFF,TGCAGTGCTCCAGCAGGCGGGTCACCCGGGGAGCTGTTTTTT
TRBV5-1,TRBD1,many,TRBJ1-1,CASSLAGGEGTEAFF,TGCGCCAGCAGCTTGGCAGGGGGCGAGGGCACTGAAGCTTTCTTT
TRBV14,NA,NA,TRBJ1-1,CASSQAQGDTEAFF,TGTGCCAGCAGCCAAGCTCAGGGTGACACTGAAGCTTTCTTT
TRBV29-1,TRBD1,NA,TRBJ2-7,CSGKTGGEFYEQYF,TGCAGCGGGAAGACAGGGGGTGAGTTCTACGAGCAGTACTTC
TRBV6-5,TRBD1,NA,TRBJ2-7,CASSYRGQDWEQYF,TGTGCCAGCAGTTACCGAGGACAGGACTGGGAGCAGTACTTC
TRBV20-1,TRBD1,NA,TRBJ1-4,CSARRTGRGEKLFF,TGCAGTGCTAGACGGACAGGGAGGGGAGAAAAACTGTTTTTT
TRBV7-9,NA,NA,TRBJ1-3,CASSSYREGTIYF,TGTGCCAGCAGCTCGTACCGGGAAGGCACCATATATTTT
TRBV9,NA,NA,TRBJ1-2,CASSASGTHYGYTF,TGTGCCAGCAGCGCTTCCGGGACACACTATGGCTACACCTTC
TRBV20-1,NA,few,TRBJ2-7,CSVETGQSDEQYF,TGCAGCGTTGAGACCGGACAATCCGACGAGCAGTACTTC
TRBV5-4,TRBD1,many,TRBJ1-2,CASSLDTGDGYTF,TGTGCCAGCAGCTTGGATACAGGGGATGGCTACACCTTC
TRBV7-9,TRBD1,NA,TRBJ2-7,CASSQANRGYEQYF,TGCGCCAGCAGCCAGGCTAACAGGGGCTACGAGCAGTACTTC
TRBV7-9,NA,NA,TRBJ1-5,CASSHQETQHF,TGTGCCAGCAGCCACCAAGAGACCCAGCATTTT
TRBV6-5,NA,NA,TRBJ2-5,CAISEIGDETQYF,TGTGCCATCAGTGAGATAGGGGATGAGACCCAGTACTTC
TRBV10-3,NA,NA,TRBJ2-7,CAISAVELASYEQYF,TGTGCCATCAGTGCGGTGGAGCTAGCCTCCTACGAGCAGTACTTC
TRBV7-9,NA,NA,TRBJ2-7,CASSFLTGRAYEQYF,TGTGCCAGCAGCTTCCTGACAGGGAGGGCCTACGAGCAGTACTTC
TRBV7-6,TRBD2,few,TRBJ2-7,CASSLEPSGSQYF,TGTGCCAGCAGCTTAGAGCCTAGCGGGAGCCAGTACTTC
TRBV6-1,NA,NA,TRBJ2-7,CASSVVGDPEAEQYF,TGTGCCAGCAGCGTAGTTGGGGATCCCGAGGCCGAGCAGTACTTC
TRBV6-1,NA,many,TRBJ1-1,CASSDRMGRVNTEAFF,TGTGCCAGCAGTGACCGGATGGGACGGGTTAACACTGAAGCTTTCTTT
TRBV12-3/TRBV12-4,NA,once,TRBJ1-1,CASSPPIRGRTEAFF,TGTGCCAGCTCCCCCCCCATCCGGGGTCGGACTGAAGCTTTCTTT
TRBV25-1,NA,many,TRBJ2-5,CASGSAGQETQYF,TGTGCCAGCGGGAGTGCGGGACAAGAGACCCAGTACTTC
TRBV20-1,NA,many,TRBJ2-5,CSARMDRETQYF,TGCAGTGCTAGAATGGACAGAGAGACCCAGTACTTC
TRBV29-1,TRBD1,NA,TRBJ2-7,CSVKSPGQGGEQYF,TGCAGCGTAAAGTCTCCGGGACAGGGGGGGGAGCAGTACTTC
TRBV30,TRBD2,NA,TRBJ2-5,CALRAGGQETQYF,TGTGCCTTGAGAGCGGGAGGGCAAGAGACCCAGTACTTC
TRBV7-9,NA,NA,TRBJ1-4,CAWSVRREKLFF,TGTGCCTGGAGTGTACGAAGGGAAAAACTGTTTTTT
TRBV9,NA,many,TRBJ2-2,CASSAQGSFLNTGELFF,TGTGCCAGCAGCGCCCAGGGGTCCTTCCTGAACACCGGGGAGCTGTTTTTT
TRBV25-1,NA,NA,TRBJ1-2,CASSERGARGRRGGYTF,TGTGCCAGCAGTGAGCGAGGGGCTCGGGGCAGGCGTGGTGGCTACACCTTC
TRBV15,NA,NA,TRBJ2-5,CATSRDPSVETQYF,TGTGCCACCAGCAGAGATCCCTCTGTCGAGACCCAGTACTTC
TRBV30,TRBD1,NA,TRBJ1-3,CAWGTGTASGNTIYF,TGTGCCTGGGGAACCGGGACAGCCTCTGGAAACACCATATATTTT
TRBV25-1,NA,few,TRBJ1-6,CASSARADSPLHF,TGTGCCAGCAGTGCCAGGGCCGATTCACCCCTCCACTTT
TRBV28,NA,NA,TRBJ1-5,CASKETVSVKPQHF,TGTGCCAGCAAGGAGACAGTATCGGTGAAGCCCCAGCATTTT
TRBV20-1,TRBD2,few,TRBJ2-7,CSARVSGRVSYEQYF,TGCAGTGCTAGAGTTAGCGGGAGGGTCTCCTACGAGCAGTACTTC
TRBV7-2,NA,NA,TRBJ1-1,CASKGGRRYTEAFF,TGTGCCAGCAAGGGGGGACGGAGGTACACTGAAGCTTTCTTT
TRBV20-1,NA,NA,TRBJ2-5,CSARGSRDDRETQYF,TGCAGTGCTAGAGGGTCTCGGGACGACCGGGAGACCCAGTACTTC
TRBV20-1,NA,NA,TRBJ2-7,CSTVVEEPYEQCF,TGCAGTACCGTCGTGGAGGAACCCTACGAGCAGTGCTTC
TRBV20-1,NA,many,TRBJ2-7,CSATAQSASTYEQYF,TGCAGTGCTACCGCACAGAGCGCCTCGACCTACGAGCAGTACTTC
TRBV7-2,NA,NA,TRBJ1-3,CASSSSLDSGSGNTIYF,TGTGCCAGCAGCTCATCCCTGGACAGCGGCTCTGGAAACACCATATATTTT
TRBV10-3,TRBD1,few,TRBJ1-2,CAIGTGGSGYGYTF,TGTGCCATCGGAACAGGGGGCTCGGGCTATGGCTACACCTTC
TRBV20-1,NA,many,TRBJ2-2,CSVRSTNTGELFF,TGCAGTGTACGTTCGACGAACACCGGGGAGCTGTTTTTT
TRBV19,TRBD1,NA,TRBJ1-1,CASSIQGVSTEAFF,TGTGCCAGTAGTATACAGGGGGTGAGCACTGAAGCTTTCTTT
TRBV4-1,NA,many,TRBJ2-5,CASSQTLGETQYF,TGCGCCAGCAGCCAGACTCTCGGGGAGACCCAGTACTTC
TRBV12-3/TRBV12-4,TRBD1,many,TRBJ1-2,CASRGHRGHGYTF,TGTGCCAGCAGGGGCCACAGGGGTCATGGCTACACCTTC
TRBV19,NA,many,TRBJ1-5,CASSITGWGQPQHF,TGTGCCAGTAGTATTACGGGGTGGGGACAGCCCCAGCATTTT